Following are 25 T cell receptor beta chains from one sample sequenced in a study of CD8+ T cells in alopecia areata. Sequencing used cDNA as its template, made by extracting RNA and reverse transcribing it. TCRdb keeps only in-frame clones here, not all; method: immunoSEQ multiplex PCR. The sample yields more than 200,000 clones, 65% to 70% seen once. The source was CD4+ T cells sorted from blood, collected at week 0. The receptors derive from a human donor with alopecia areata.

V and J are TRBV29-1 and TRBJ2-7; either TRBD1 or TRBD2 may supply D (5 bases each). The V end was cut by 7 bases, the J end by 4 bases, with 23 bases between. Germline loops: CDR1 SQVTM, CDR2 ANQGSEA. The CDR3 covers 15 residues. In DNA form, the CDR3 reads TGCAGCGCCCGTATTCTGCCCGGGGCAGCGTACGAGCAGTACTTC. Its translation: CSARILPGAAYEQYF.

The gene calls are TRBV27 and TRBJ1-4, with D possibly matching TRBD1 (5 bases). The CDR3 length is 15 residues. Between the trimmed V and J ends, which lost 6 bases and 0 bases, there was a span of 11 bases. The germline CDR1 and CDR2 sequences are MNHEY and SMNVEV (reference sequence). The CDR3 is CASRLQGTTNEKLFF. In DNA, the CDR3 is TGTGCCAGCAGACTCCAGGGTACAACTAATGAAAAACTGTTTTTT. Together with reference TRBV27 and TRBJ1-4, the CDR3 gives the full variable domain: EAQVTQNPRYLITVTGKKLTVTCSQNMNHEYMSWYRQDPGLGLRQIYYSMNVEVTDKGDVPEGYKVSRKEKRNFPLILESPSPNQTSLYFCASRLQGTTNEKLFFGSGTQLSVL.

This clone was detected a few times. The V call is TRBV27, the J call TRBJ2-2; 8 bases are shared with TRBD2. CDR3 size: 14 residues. Trimming took 9 bases from V and 1 from J; bases not matched to a gene: 4. CDR1 is MNHEY and CDR2 is SMNVEV in the germline V gene (reference sequence). The chain's CDR3 is CASSSGGNTGELFF. For the CDR3, the DNA is TGTGCCAGTTCCAGCGGGGGGAACACCGGGGAGCTGTTTTTT.

The chain combines TRBV30 with TRBJ2-7; 14 bases agree with TRBD2. This CDR3 spans 16 amino acids. The germline gives CDR1 GTSNPN, CDR2 SVGIG (reference sequence). Trimming at V came to 3 bases and at J to 6 bases, leaving 10 bases not matched to a gene. The CDR3 nucleotides read TGTGCCTGGAGGAGTGTAGGGACTAGCGGGGGCCGCGAGCAGTACTTC. It yields the protein CAWRSVGTSGGREQYF.

The CDR3 DNA sequence: TGTGCCAGCAGTAGGACAGGCCCGGGAGAAGGCCCAGATACGCAGTATTTT. Amino acid sequence: CASSRTGPGEGPDTQYF. The chain links TRBV2 to TRBJ2-3; weak D call: TRBD1 (7 bases). V lost 5 bases to trimming and J lost 4 bases, with 22 bases between them. Germline CDR1 SNHLY, CDR2 FYNNEI. This CDR3 has 17 amino acids.

The V gene is TRBV9, the J gene TRBJ2-7, with 9 bases identical to TRBD1. The CDR3 consists of 14 residues. The germline V gene encodes CDR1 SGDLS and CDR2 YYNGEE. The ends lost 4 bases at V and 2 bases at J; junction bases unmatched: 4. The CDR3 region has the DNA TGTGCCAGCAGCTCGGGACAGGGACCCTACGAGCAGTACTTC. The encoded protein is CASSSGQGPYEQYF.

This chain joins TRBV9 and TRBJ2-7; 8 nucleotides line up with TRBD2. This CDR3 region has 15 residues. V shed 3 bases and J 0 bases; nucleotides not matched to a gene: 5. CDR1 and CDR2 (germline): SGDLS, YYNGEE. CDR3 DNA sequence: TGTGCCAGCAGCGAAGGCGGGGGGAGCTCCTACGAGCAGTACTTC. It codes for CASSEGGGSSYEQYF.

The chain links TRBV30 to TRBJ1-5; TRBD1 agrees at 8 bases. Trimming removed 0 bases from V and 3 bases from J; junction bases left unmatched: 4. CDR1 is GTSNPN and CDR2 is SVGIG in the germline V gene (reference sequence). This CDR3 spans 15 amino acids. In nucleotides, the CDR3 is TGTGCCTGGAGTGTTACAGGGGGGGACAATCAGCCCCAGCATTTT. This sequence encodes CAWSVTGGDNQPQHF.

On this clone: Additional DNA sequences in this sample encode the identical CDR3. The V call is TRBV27, the J call TRBJ1-1; D gene unclear. V was trimmed by 3 bases and J by 0 bases, leaving 5 bases between them. The CDR3 has 13 amino acids. CDR1 and CDR2 (germline): MNHEY, SMNVEV (reference sequence). The CDR3 loop is CASSFLLNTEAFF. The CDR3 DNA reads TGTGCCAGCAGTTTTCTTCTGAACACTGAAGCTTTCTTT.

On this clone itself: At the DNA level, this CDR3 is encoded by other sequences in the same sample as well. J is TRBJ1-4 and V is TRBV30, with no clear D. The CDR3 is made up of 13 amino acids. The germline V gene encodes CDR1 GTSNPN and CDR2 SVGIG (reference sequence). V lost 0 bases to trimming and J lost 7 bases, with 9 bases between them. CDR3 protein: CAWSVQAGEKLFF. In DNA form, the CDR3 reads TGTGCCTGGAGTGTTCAGGCTGGTGAAAAACTGTTTTTT. Looking up the rest from reference TRBV30 and TRBJ1-4 gives the full variable domain: SQTIHQWPATLVQPVGSPLSLECTVEGTSNPNLYWYRQAAGRGLQLLFYSVGIGQISSEVPQNLSASRPQDRQFILSSKKLLLSDSGFYLCAWSVQAGEKLFFGSGTQLSVL.

This chain links TRBV27 with TRBJ1-6; D is possibly TRBD1 (6 bases). CDR1 is MNHEY, CDR2 SMNVEV, per germline (reference sequence). The CDR3 covers 16 residues. The V and J ends lost 5 bases and 8 bases respectively, with 19 bases between them. CDR3 coding DNA: TGTGCCAGCAGTCCCGGGACACGTAATCCATATTCACCCCTCCACTTT. Protein: CASSPGTRNPYSPLHF.

The V call is TRBV9, the J call TRBJ2-7; TRBD1 matches at 10 bases. The CDR3 has 16 residues. Germline assignment: CDR1 SGDLS and CDR2 YYNGEE. J gave up 2 bases and V 3 bases, and 8 bases lay outside the gene matches. CDR3 in amino acids: CASSGQGATTTYEQYF. The CDR3 nucleotides read TGTGCCAGCAGCGGACAGGGGGCCACAACTACCTACGAGCAGTACTTC.

This clone was observed a few times. V gene TRBV7-3 combines with J gene TRBJ2-2; D is uncertain. With 3 bases removed from V and 6 bases from J, the gap between germline ends came to 11 bases. Per germline, CDR1 SGHTA and CDR2 FQGTGA. This CDR3 spans 14 amino acids. CDR3 sequence reads: CASSFFQGSGELFF. CDR3 coding DNA: TGTGCCAGCAGCTTCTTCCAAGGGTCCGGGGAGCTGTTTTTT. The variable domain in full, with the rest retrieved from reference TRBV7-3 and TRBJ2-2, is GAGVSQTPSNKVTEKGKYVELRCDPISGHTALYWYRQSLGQGPEFLIYFQGTGAADDSGLPNDRFFAVRPEGSVSTLKIQRTERGDSAVYLCASSFFQGSGELFFGEGSRLTVL.

The gene calls are TRBV6-5 and TRBJ2-5; D is ambiguous. CDR1 is MNHEY, CDR2 SVGAGI, per germline. The V and J ends lost 5 bases and 2 bases respectively, with 15 bases between them. The CDR3 extends over 15 amino acids. CDR3 nucleotide sequence: TGTGCCAGCAGTACAATTTTTGTAGGTCAAGAGACCCAGTACTTC. The encoded protein is CASSTIFVGQETQYF.

This chain connects TRBV29-1 to TRBJ2-5, with a weak D call TRBD1 (6 bases). With 4 bases removed from V and 4 bases from J, the gap between germline ends came to 10 bases. Germline V gene data show CDR1 as SQVTM and CDR2 as ANQGSEA. The CDR3 loop spans 12 amino acids. The CDR3 spells CSVAQGGETQYF. Here the CDR3 DNA reads TGCAGCGTTGCACAGGGCGGAGAGACCCAGTACTTC.

This chain's CDR3 is CTSSQDLGGTQYF. In DNA form, the CDR3 reads TGCACCAGCAGCCAAGATCTGGGTGGGACCCAGTACTTC. The chain employs TRBV1 and TRBJ2-5. TRBV1 is a recognized pseudogene. The CDR3 totals 13 residues.

The V call is TRBV14, the J call TRBJ2-3; 7 bases line up with TRBD2. The CDR3 extends over 19 amino acids. CDR1 is SGHDN and CDR2 is FVKESK in the germline V gene. V trimming: 1 base; J trimming: 0 bases; junction bases outside the gene matches: 13. Written as DNA, the CDR3 is TGTGCCAGCAGCCAAGGAATCAGCGGGGAAAGACCTAGCACAGATACGCAGTATTTT. Its translation: CASSQGISGERPSTDTQYF.

This chain links TRBV29-1 with TRBJ2-7; D is perhaps TRBD1 (5 bases). The germline V gene encodes CDR1 SQVTM and CDR2 ANQGSEA. The CDR3 sequence is 16 residues long. V was trimmed by 7 bases and J by 1 base, leaving 23 bases between them. CDR3 DNA sequence: TGCAGCGCAGCGAACCTCCCTCAGGGCTTTTCCTACGAGCAGTACTTC. Its protein product is CSAANLPQGFSYEQYF.

This rearrangement joins TRBV5-1 to TRBJ2-1; D not resolved. The V end was cut by 3 bases, the J end by 6 bases, with 16 bases between. Germline V gene data show CDR1 as SGHRS and CDR2 as YFSETQ. This CDR3 is built from 15 residues. The CDR3 here is CASSSTDSPANEQFF. CDR3 nucleotide sequence: TGCGCCAGCAGCTCCACTGACTCGCCGGCCAATGAGCAGTTCTTC.

Only one count was recorded for this clone. This chain uses TRBV4-3 with TRBJ1-2; D not resolved. Looked up from germline, CDR1 is LGHNA and CDR2 is YSLEER. V lost 4 bases and J lost 7, with 16 bases in between. The CDR3 consists of 14 residues. CDR3: CASSRGRGEGGYTF. For the CDR3, the DNA is TGCGCCAGCAGCCGTGGACGGGGTGAGGGTGGCTACACCTTC.

The V and J genes are TRBV25-1 and TRBJ2-5; D perhaps matches TRBD1 (6 bases). This CDR3 has 14 amino acids. CDR1 and CDR2 from the germline V gene are MGHDK and SYGVNS. V gave up 3 bases and J gave up 5 bases, with 13 bases separating them. In DNA form, the CDR3 reads TGTGCCAGCAGTGAGATACAGGGTGGGGAGACCCAGTACTTC. Protein product: CASSEIQGGETQYF.

This clone was seen a few times. The gene calls are TRBV9 and TRBJ1-2; TRBD1 is a possible D gene (5 bases). Deletions cut 6 bases from V and 4 bases from J, with 13 bases between. The CDR3 is made up of 13 amino acids. CDR1 SGDLS and CDR2 YYNGEE come from the germline V gene. The CDR3 DNA is TGTGCCAGCACCTCCGGGGGAACCTATGGCTACACCTTC. Its translation is CASTSGGTYGYTF.

This sequence joins TRBV7-9 and TRBJ2-6, with D hard to call. The CDR3 runs to 15 residues. The V gene's germline CDR1 is SEHNR and CDR2 FQNEAQ (reference sequence). Trimming left V 2 bases short and J 0 bases short, with 5 bases between. The CDR3 spells CASSLRGSGANVLTF. CDR3 DNA: TGTGCCAGCAGCTTAAGAGGCTCTGGGGCCAACGTCCTGACTTTC.

The chain employs TRBV27 and TRBJ1-3; D unresolved. CDR1 is MNHEY, CDR2 SMNVEV, per germline (reference sequence). V was shortened by 3 bases and J by 0 bases, with 9 bases between the two germline ends. The CDR3 extends over 15 amino acids. The CDR3 spells CASSLFGISGNTIYF. The CDR3 bases are TGTGCCAGCAGTTTGTTTGGCATCTCTGGAAACACCATATATTTT.

This sequence joins TRBV6-5 and TRBJ1-5, with D tentatively TRBD1 (5 bases). The CDR3 sequence is 11 residues long. The V gene lost 2 bases and the J gene lost 11 bases, with 7 bases spanning the gap. In germline, CDR1 is MNHEY, CDR2 SVGAGI. The CDR3 region is CASSYQGTQHF. The CDR3 DNA is TGTGCCAGCAGTTACCAGGGTACCCAGCATTTT.